This T cell receptor beta chain was recovered during a study of T cell changes during pregnancy in multiple sclerosis. TCRdb's table, derived via immunoSEQ multiplex PCR, lists solely in-frame clones and lacks some. The sample carries around 42,000 clones, 75% to 95% recorded once. Sequences were derived from CD4+ T cells from peripheral blood mononuclear cells, sampled after pregnancy. This sequence was found in a female donor in good health, enrolled as a control in a pregnancy study.

The CDR3 nucleotides read TGTGCCAGTAGGACAGGGGGGGGCAATGAGCAGTTCTTC. Encoded protein: CASRTGGGNEQFF. V is TRBV19 and J is TRBJ2-1; 9 nucleotides match TRBD1. Germline lookup yields CDR1 LNHDA and CDR2 SQIVND (reference sequence). With V trimmed by 6 bases and J by 6 bases, 3 bases remained unmatched. CDR3 length: 13 residues. The variable domain in full, with the rest retrieved from reference TRBV19 and TRBJ2-1, is DGGITQSPKYLFRKEGQNVTLSCEQNLNHDAMYWYRQDPGQGLRLIYYSQIVNDFQKGDIAEGYSVSREKKESFPLTVTSAQKNPTAFYLCASRTGGGNEQFFGPGTRLTVL.